Listed here are 24 T cell receptor beta chains from one sample, sequenced in a study of T cells in Graves' hyperthyroidism and ophthalmopathy (dated by TCRdb to about 2019). The library was obtained by multiplex PCR. Sequencing was carried out with an Illumina HiSeq 2000. The TCR beta CDR3 regions were amplified from RNA transcripts. The TCR CDR3 was subjected to a first round of RT-PCR using the HTBI primer set and the Qiagen OneStep RT-PCR kit. TCRdb handled the public reads itself, with Q25 trimming in fastp and clone calling in MiXCR, and kept productive beta chains. One record per CDR3 amino acid sequence lists the most common genes and DNA. Here the sample has hundreds of thousands of distinct CDR3 sequences; 45% occur a single time. The ten largest clonotypes hold approximately 7.2% of the sample. The sample consisted of peripheral blood or thyroid tissue (not recorded which). These receptors were taken from an adult man with Graves' disease, either hyperthyroidism or ophthalmopathy (not recorded which).

This clonotype was seen more than once but under ten times. With a much larger clone just one base away, this may be a read error. The chain uses TRBV6-5 and TRBJ2-7; D remains ambiguous. The V gene lost 5 bases and the J gene lost 2 bases, with 16 bases spanning the gap. Germline values: CDR1 MNHEY, CDR2 SVGAGI. The CDR3 spans 15 residues. As DNA, the CDR3 is TGTGCCAGCAGTGAGTCGATTGGTGCCGCCTACGAGCAGTACTTC. Residues: CASSESIGAAYEQYF.

This clonotype was detected a few times. The chain recombines TRBV24-1 with TRBJ1-5; 9 positions match TRBD1. J was trimmed by 3 bases and V by 2 bases; bases with no gene match: 7. The germline CDR1 and CDR2 sequences are KGHDR and SFDVKD. This CDR3 region has 17 residues. CDR3 loop: CATSDSPGTGYNQPQHF. The CDR3 DNA follows: TGTGCCACCAGTGATTCGCCCGGGACAGGGTACAATCAGCCCCAGCATTTT.

Many counts were recorded for this clonotype. The chain employs TRBV14 and TRBJ1-6; TRBD1 matches 7 bases. The germline gives CDR1 SGHDN, CDR2 FVKESK. Germline trimming cut 4 bases from V and 10 bases from J; bases unmatched to any gene: 7. CDR3 length equals 14 residues. The CDR3 DNA is TGTGCCAGCAGCCTGACAGGGTATTGGTCACCCCTCCACTTT. It translates to CASSLTGYWSPLHF.

The genes are TRBV6-6 and TRBJ2-7, with D maybe TRBD1 (5 bases). Germline V gene sequence: CDR1 MNHNY, CDR2 SVGAGI (reference sequence). There are 15 residues in the CDR3. V was trimmed by 5 bases and J by 0 bases, leaving 14 bases between them. CDR3: CASSQTDMISYEQYF. The CDR3 DNA follows: TGTGCCAGCAGTCAGACGGACATGATCTCCTACGAGCAGTACTTC.

The chain uses TRBV29-1 and TRBJ1-1, with D perhaps matching TRBD1 (5 bases). The ends were cut back, 8 bases at V and 4 bases at J, with 14 bases in the middle. The length of the CDR3 is 12 residues. Germline CDR1 reads SQVTM; CDR2 reads ANQGSEA. CDR3: CSPSDIGTEAFF. The CDR3 bases are TGCAGCCCCTCGGACATAGGCACTGAAGCTTTCTTT.

J is TRBJ1-1 and V is TRBV7-2; possible D gene TRBD1, 6 bases. Germline V gene data show CDR1 as SGHTA and CDR2 as FQGNSA. The V gene lost 3 bases and the J gene lost 6 bases, with 17 bases spanning the gap. The CDR3 loop spans 15 amino acids. CDR3 bases: TGTGCCAGCAGCTTCAGGGGAAAGAGAGTACCTGAAGCTTTCTTT. Its translation is CASSFRGKRVPEAFF. Full variable domain (remainder filled in from reference TRBV7-2 and TRBJ1-1): GAGVSQSPSNKVTEKGKDVELRCDPISGHTALYWYRQSLGQGLEFLIYFQGNSAPDKSGLPSDRFSAERTGGSVSTLTIQRTQQEDSAVYLCASSFRGKRVPEAFFGQGTRLTVV.

This clonotype appeared many times. The rearrangement uses TRBV29-1 and TRBJ1-1; D is undetermined. The CDR3 covers 12 residues. CDR1 and CDR2 from the germline V gene are SQVTM and ANQGSEA. V lost 6 bases and J lost 1, with 9 bases in between. CDR3 sequence: CSVMTPNTEAFF. Written as DNA, the CDR3 is TGCAGCGTAATGACACCGAACACTGAAGCTTTCTTT. Full variable domain (remainder filled in from reference TRBV29-1 and TRBJ1-1): SAVISQKPSRDICQRGTSLTIQCQVDSQVTMMFWYRQQPGQSLTLIATANQGSEATYESGFVIDKFPISRPNLTFSTLTVSNMSPEDSSIYLCSVMTPNTEAFFGQGTRLTVV.

About this clonotype itself: A read error may produce the germline difference seen at one junction end. V and J are TRBV7-9 and TRBJ1-2, with 9 positions matching TRBD1. The V gene's germline CDR1 is SEHNR and CDR2 FQNEAQ (reference sequence). CDR3 size: 15 residues. The CDR3 reads CANSRGQGSLYGYTF. Written as DNA, the CDR3 is TGTGCCAACAGCCGGGGACAGGGCAGTCTTTATGGCTACACCTTC.

J is TRBJ2-1 and V is TRBV25-1; D gene uncertain. Per the germline V gene, CDR1 is MGHDK and CDR2 is SYGVNS. This CDR3 is 13 amino acids long. The germline V and J ends were trimmed by 6 bases and 5 bases, with 11 bases remaining between them. The CDR3 DNA follows: TGTGCCAGCAGCCCGCGACCAGACAATGAGCAGTTCTTC. It encodes CASSPRPDNEQFF.

This clonotype occurred many times. This rearrangement joins TRBV2 to TRBJ1-5; 8 bases fit TRBD1. CDR3 length equals 15 residues. The germline V gene encodes CDR1 SNHLY and CDR2 FYNNEI. The V and J ends lost 6 bases and 5 bases, in that order; junction bases with no gene match: 9. This CDR3 is CASSATGAVDQPQHF. CDR3 coding DNA: TGTGCCAGCAGCGCGACAGGGGCAGTGGATCAGCCCCAGCATTTT.

This clonotype came up a few times. The rearrangement uses TRBV7-9 and TRBJ2-7, with unresolved D. Germline V gene data show CDR1 as SEHNR and CDR2 as FQNEAQ (reference sequence). The CDR3 runs to 14 residues. V gave up 5 bases and J gave up 3 bases, with 14 bases separating them. The CDR3 nucleotides are TGTGCCAGCAGCCCCTCAGCTACCAACTACGAGCAGTACTTC. It yields the protein CASSPSATNYEQYF.

The chain employs TRBV24-1 and TRBJ1-2; 7 nucleotides line up with TRBD1. The CDR3 is 13 amino acids. Germline V gene data show CDR1 as KGHDR and CDR2 as SFDVKD. J was trimmed by 11 bases and V by 12 bases; bases with no gene match: 17. DNA for the CDR3: TGTGCCGATACCAGTGAAGACAGGGAGGGGTACACCTTC. Translation gives CADTSEDREGYTF.

The chain joins TRBV6-1 to TRBJ2-5, with TRBD2 matching over 12 bases. Germline CDR1 is MNHNS and CDR2 is SASEGT. The CDR3 loop spans 16 amino acids. J lost 3 bases, V lost 5 bases, and 7 bases had no gene match. In DNA form, the CDR3 reads TGTGCCAGCAGTATGACTAGCGGGGGATATAAAGAGACCCAGTACTTC. Its translation: CASSMTSGGYKETQYF.

As concerns this clonotype: A much bigger clone sits one base away, suggesting this may be a read error. Without the conserved terminal phenylalanine or tryptophan, this CDR3 likely stems from a read error. The chain is built from TRBV12-3 or TRBV12-4 and TRBJ2-6; unclear D gene. Trimming cost V 6 bases and J 4 bases, with 13 bases left between them. The CDR3 length is 15 residues. The CDR3 DNA reads TGTGCCAGCAGCTCCAAGGGCGACGGGGCCAACGTCCTGACTTCC. This codes for CASSSKGDGANVLTS.

The chain recombines TRBV12-3 or TRBV12-4 with TRBJ2-5; D remains ambiguous. This CDR3 region has 15 residues. Between the trimmed V and J ends, which lost 1 base and 0 bases, there was a span of 9 bases. CDR3 in amino acids: CASSLGAANQETQYF. The CDR3 region has the DNA TGTGCCAGCAGTTTAGGGGCAGCCAACCAAGAGACCCAGTACTTC.

The chain employs TRBV19 and TRBJ2-7; 8 bases align to TRBD1. The trim removed 8 bases at V and 3 bases at J, leaving 18 bases unmatched. This CDR3 comprises 17 residues. Germline loops: CDR1 LNHDA, CDR2 SQIVND (reference sequence). CDR3 sequence reads: CASGKPMTGVRSYEQYF. DNA for the CDR3: TGTGCCAGTGGTAAACCGATGACAGGGGTGCGGAGCTACGAGCAGTACTTC.

V gene TRBV20-1 combines with J gene TRBJ2-6; no definite D call. This CDR3 contains 18 residues. V was trimmed by 0 bases and J by 0 bases, leaving 15 bases between them. The germline gives CDR1 DFQATT, CDR2 SNEGSKA (reference sequence). The CDR3 protein is CSARDQADGNSGANVLTF. CDR3 sequence (DNA): TGCAGTGCTAGAGATCAGGCGGACGGAAACTCTGGGGCCAACGTCCTGACTTTC.

This clonotype was detected only a few times. A read error may produce the germline difference seen at one junction end. V gene TRBV12-3 or TRBV12-4 combines with J gene TRBJ1-1, with 7 bases aligning to TRBD1. This CDR3 comprises 14 residues. This chain's CDR3 is CASSSAGGNTEAFF. In DNA form, the CDR3 reads TGCGCCAGCAGCTCGGCAGGGGGGAACACTGAAGCTTTCTTT.

This rearrangement joins TRBV6-5 to TRBJ2-7, with 11 nucleotides matching TRBD1. Germline CDR1 and CDR2: MNHEY and SVGAGI. After removal of 4 bases from V and 2 bases from J, the junction contained 1 base not matched to a gene. The length of the CDR3 is 14 residues. The DNA of the CDR3 is TGTGCCAGCAGTTGGGACAGGGGGGCCTACGAGCAGTACTTC. Amino acid sequence: CASSWDRGAYEQYF.

The V call is TRBV20-1, the J call TRBJ1-2; D unclear. Deletions cut 4 bases from V and 4 bases from J, with 7 bases between. There are 11 residues in the CDR3. Per the germline V gene, CDR1 is DFQATT and CDR2 is SNEGSKA (reference sequence). The CDR3: CSAKVGYGYTF. DNA for the CDR3: TGCAGTGCTAAGGTCGGCTATGGCTACACCTTC.

The CDR3 loop reads CSARAPNAAFDYGYTF. The CDR3, as DNA: TGCAGTGCTAGAGCCCCCAACGCCGCATTTGACTATGGCTACACCTTC. The rearrangement links TRBV20-1 to TRBJ1-2; unclear D gene. CDR3 length: 16 residues. V was pared by 1 base and J by 3 bases, with 18 bases between. Germline loops: CDR1 DFQATT, CDR2 SNEGSKA (reference sequence).

The CDR3 DNA follows: TGTGCCAGCAGTACCACACCTAACTATGGCTACACCTTC. Translating gives CASSTTPNYGYTF. The chain recombines TRBV6-2 or TRBV6-3 with TRBJ1-2; D not resolved. The CDR3 is 13 amino acids. V was trimmed by 5 bases and J by 0 bases, leaving 7 bases between them. Germline V CDR1 and CDR2: MNHEY, SVGEGT.

The V gene is TRBV2, the J gene TRBJ1-1; no clear D gene. V lost 4 bases, J lost 8 bases, and 14 bases lay in between. Germline CDR1 is SNHLY and CDR2 is FYNNEI. The CDR3 loop spans 13 amino acids. The CDR3, as DNA: TGTGCCAGCAGTGTTTACGTTCTGGGGGAAGCTTTCTTT. Amino acid sequence: CASSVYVLGEAFF.

This clonotype was counted at least ten times. The chain combines TRBV29-1 with TRBJ1-1; 7 bases match TRBD1. The V gene end was trimmed by 6 bases and the J gene end by 5 bases; junction bases not matched to a gene: 6. The V gene's germline CDR1 is SQVTM and CDR2 ANQGSEA. The CDR3 consists of 12 residues. The CDR3 sequence: CSVTTGPTEAFF. The DNA for the CDR3 is TGCAGCGTGACGACAGGGCCGACTGAAGCTTTCTTT.